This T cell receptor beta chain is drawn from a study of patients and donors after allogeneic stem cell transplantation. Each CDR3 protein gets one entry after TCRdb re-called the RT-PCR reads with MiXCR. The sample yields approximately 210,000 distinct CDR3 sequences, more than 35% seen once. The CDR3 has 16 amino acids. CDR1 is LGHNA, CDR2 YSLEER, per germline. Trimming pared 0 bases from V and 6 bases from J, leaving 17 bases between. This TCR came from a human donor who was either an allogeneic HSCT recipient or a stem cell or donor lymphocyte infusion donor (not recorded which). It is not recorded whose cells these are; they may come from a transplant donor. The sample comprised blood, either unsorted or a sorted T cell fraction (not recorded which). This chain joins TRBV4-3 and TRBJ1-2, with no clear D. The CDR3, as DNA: TGCGCCAGCAGCCAAGATAATCGTCGGAGTGGGGATGGCTACACCTTC. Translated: CASSQDNRRSGDGYTF.